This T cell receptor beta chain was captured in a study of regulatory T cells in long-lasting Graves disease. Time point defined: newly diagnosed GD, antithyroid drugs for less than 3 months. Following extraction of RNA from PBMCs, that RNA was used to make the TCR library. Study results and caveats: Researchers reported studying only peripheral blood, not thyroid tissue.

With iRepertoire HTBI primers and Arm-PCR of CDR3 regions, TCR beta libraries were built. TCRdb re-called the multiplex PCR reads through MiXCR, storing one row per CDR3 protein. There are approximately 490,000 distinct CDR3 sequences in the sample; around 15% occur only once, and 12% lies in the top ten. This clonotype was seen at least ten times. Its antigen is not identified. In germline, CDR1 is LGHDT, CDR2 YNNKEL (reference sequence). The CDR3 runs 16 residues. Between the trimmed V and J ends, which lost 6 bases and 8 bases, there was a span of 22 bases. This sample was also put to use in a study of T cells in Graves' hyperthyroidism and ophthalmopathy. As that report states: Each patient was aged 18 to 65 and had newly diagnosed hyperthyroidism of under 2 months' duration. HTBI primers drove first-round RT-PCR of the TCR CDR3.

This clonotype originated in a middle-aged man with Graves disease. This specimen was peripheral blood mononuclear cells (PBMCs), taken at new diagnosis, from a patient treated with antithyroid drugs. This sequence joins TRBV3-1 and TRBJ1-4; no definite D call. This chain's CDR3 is CASSLKPGGLGEKLFF. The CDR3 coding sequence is TGTGCCAGCAGTCTTAAACCGGGTGGGCTAGGAGAAAAACTGTTTTTT.